The rows below give T cell receptor beta chains drawn from one sample of a study of T cell responses to AZD1222 COVID-19 vaccine. Profiled with immunoSEQ multiplex PCR; TCRdb holds only in-frame clones, not every one. This table has just under 150,000 clones, about 92% appearing once. Sample: peripheral blood, taken 28 days after the second AZD1222 dose. The receptors were gathered from an adult who received the AZD1222 COVID-19 vaccine. Each CDR3 is given with its conserved first and last residue. D genes are given only for firm matches. For some rows the clone size is stated as once, few or many, or as a class when expanded; others skip it.

v_gene	abundance	d_gene	j_gene	CDR3nt	CDR3aa
TRBV19	.	.	TRBJ1-1	TGTGCCAGTACCCCTGGAGGGGGGCGAACTGAAGCTTTCTTT	CASTPGGGRTEAFF
TRBV5-8	.	.	TRBJ2-7	TGTGCCAGCAGCGTGAGGACCTACGAGCAGTACTTC	CASSVRTYEQYF
TRBV19	.	.	TRBJ2-7	TGTGCCAGTAGTATAACAGGGATCTCCTACGAGCAGTACTTC	CASSITGISYEQYF
TRBV28	once	.	TRBJ2-7	TGTGCCAGCAGCACCACTGGCGGCGGGCCCTACGAGCAGTACTTC	CASSTTGGGPYEQYF
TRBV6-6	.	.	TRBJ1-5	TGTGCCACCTCAGTGAGGGGGAATCAGCCCCAGCATTTT	CATSVRGNQPQHF
TRBV5-1	.	TRBD1	TRBJ1-2	TGCGCCAGCAGCTTCACCTCGACAGGGGCAGGCTATGGCTACACCTTC	CASSFTSTGAGYGYTF
TRBV24-1	.	.	TRBJ2-5	TGTGCCACCGCGCAGGGGGAGACCCAGTACTTC	CATAQGETQYF
TRBV7-9	.	.	TRBJ2-3	TGTGCCAGCAGCTTAGACCAGGGTTTAGGAGATACGCAGTATTTT	CASSLDQGLGDTQYF
TRBV5-1	.	TRBD2	TRBJ2-1	TGCGCCAGCAGCTTGGTAGCGGGAGGCCGTGGGACCTACAATGAGCAGTTCTTC	CASSLVAGGRGTYNEQFF
TRBV5-1	.	.	TRBJ1-4	TGCGCCAGCAGCTCCGCTCCGGGGGCCGTTAATGAAAAACTGTTTTTT	CASSSAPGAVNEKLFF
TRBV5-1	.	.	TRBJ1-6	TGCGCCAGCAGCTTGGAACAGGCCGATAATTCACCCCTCCACTTT	CASSLEQADNSPLHF
TRBV5-4	.	.	TRBJ1-2	TGTGCCAGCAGCTCGATGGGAGGGTCCGACTATGGCTACACCTTC	CASSSMGGSDYGYTF
TRBV6-5	.	.	TRBJ1-1	TGTGCCAGCAGTTACTCGGGCCTCGGGCGGAACACTGAAGCTTTCTTT	CASSYSGLGRNTEAFF
TRBV29-1	.	TRBD1	TRBJ2-5	TGCAGCGTATTGGACAGGGGGATTATAGAGACCCAGTACTTC	CSVLDRGIIETQYF
TRBV28	.	.	TRBJ2-6	TGTGCCAGCAGTTCCACCCGCGTCCTGACTTTC	CASSSTRVLTF
TRBV24-1	.	TRBD2	TRBJ2-7	TGTGCCACCAGTGAACATGGACTAGCGGGAGGCGGCGAGCAGTACTTC	CATSEHGLAGGGEQYF
TRBV15	.	.	TRBJ2-5	TGTGCCACCAGCAGAGGTGGTTACTGGGCATTAGAGACCCAGTACTTC	CATSRGGYWALETQYF
TRBV6-2/TRBV6-3	.	TRBD2	TRBJ2-3	TGTGCCAGCAGTAGGACCCAGTCTAGCGGGAGGACTGATACGCAGTATTTT	CASSRTQSSGRTDTQYF
TRBV30	.	.	TRBJ2-7	TGTGCCTGGAGTGTAGGTCATCAATACGAGCAGTACTTC	CAWSVGHQYEQYF
TRBV6-5	.	TRBD2	TRBJ2-1	TGTGCCAGCAGCCAAGACGGGGGGTTTGAGCAGTTCTTC	CASSQDGGFEQFF
TRBV27	.	TRBD1	TRBJ1-1	TGTGCCAGCAGTCTGAGACAGGGGGGTTTTGGCACTGAAGCTTTCTTT	CASSLRQGGFGTEAFF
TRBV30	once	.	TRBJ1-2	TGTGCCTGGAGTGTAACCGGGCATAACTATGGCTACACCTTC	CAWSVTGHNYGYTF
TRBV5-1	once	.	TRBJ1-6	TGCGCCAGCAGCTTGGAAACCGGGTTGGGTTCACCCCTCCACTTT	CASSLETGLGSPLHF
TRBV21-1	.	.	TRBJ2-7	TGTGCCAGCACCCCGGGGGTCAAACAGTACTTC	CASTPGVKQYF
TRBV4-1	.	.	TRBJ2-7	TGCGCCAGCAGCCAAGGAAGGGTGTACTACGAGCAGTACTTC	CASSQGRVYYEQYF
TRBV19	.	TRBD1	TRBJ2-7	TGTGCCAGTAGCTTCGGACAGGGTGAGCTGTACTTC	CASSFGQGELYF
TRBV7-7	.	.	TRBJ2-3	TGTGCCAGCAGCTTATCGTCAGGGTTCACAGATACGCAGTATTTT	CASSLSSGFTDTQYF
TRBV7-3	few	.	TRBJ1-1	TGTGCCAGCAGCTTAAATAAGGGAGGGCTTGAAGCTTTCTTT	CASSLNKGGLEAFF
TRBV4-1	.	.	TRBJ2-6	TGCGCCAGCAGCCAAGTTCTGATTCTCTCTGGGGCCAACGTCCTGACTTTC	CASSQVLILSGANVLTF
TRBV7-9	.	.	TRBJ1-3	TGTGCCAGCAGCTTAGCATCTGGGCGGACCTCTGGAAACACCATATATTTT	CASSLASGRTSGNTIYF
TRBV5-1	.	.	TRBJ1-3	TGCGCCAGCAGCTTGGGGGACGCCCGGTCCGGAAACACCATATATTTT	CASSLGDARSGNTIYF
TRBV5-1	.	TRBD2	TRBJ2-1	TGCGCCAGCAGCCTACTAGCGGGAGGTGCCTACAATGAGCAGTTCTTC	CASSLLAGGAYNEQFF
TRBV4-3	.	.	TRBJ1-4	TGCGCCAGCAGCCAAGTAATCCAGGGGAATGAAAAACTGTTTTTT	CASSQVIQGNEKLFF
TRBV4-3	.	.	TRBJ1-2	TGCGCCAGCAGCCAAGATTTGCTCATGGGCCAGGGGATTCGTTACACCTTC	CASSQDLLMGQGIRYTF
TRBV2	.	TRBD1	TRBJ1-5	TGTGCCAGCACCCGGTGGGGGACAGGGGATCAGCCCCAGCATTTT	CASTRWGTGDQPQHF
TRBV7-9	.	.	TRBJ1-1	TGTGCCAGCAGCTCTCAAGCTTTCTTT	CASSSQAFF
TRBV27	.	TRBD1	TRBJ1-5	TGTGCCAGCAGTTTACTGGGACAGCAGAATCAGCCCCAGCATTTT	CASSLLGQQNQPQHF
TRBV27	.	TRBD2	TRBJ2-7	TGTGCCAGCAGTCCGGGGACTAGCTCCTACGAGCAGTACTTC	CASSPGTSSYEQYF
TRBV18	.	.	TRBJ1-1	TGTGCCAGCTCACCACCACTAGTGGCTGAAGCTTTCTTT	CASSPPLVAEAFF
TRBV28	.	.	TRBJ2-5	TGTGCCAGCAGTGAGGGGACCCAAGAGACCCAGTACTTC	CASSEGTQETQYF
TRBV7-9	.	.	TRBJ2-5	TGTGCCAGCAGCTTATTAGGACAGCTCCAAGAGACCCAGTACTTC	CASSLLGQLQETQYF
TRBV19	.	TRBD2	TRBJ2-7	TGTGCCAGTAGTTCGGGACTAGCGGGAGGCCAGCAGTACTTC	CASSSGLAGGQQYF
TRBV3-1/TRBV3-2	.	TRBD2	TRBJ2-1	TGTGCCAGCAGCCAAACCGCTAGCGGGAGTATTGAGCAGTTCTTC	CASSQTASGSIEQFF
TRBV9	once	.	TRBJ2-3	TGTGCCAGCAGCGTAGAGGCAGGGGTCGGATCAGATACGCAGTATTTT	CASSVEAGVGSDTQYF
TRBV19	.	.	TRBJ1-5	TGTGCCAGTAGTATAGTAGGTACTGTGGATCAGCCCCAGCATTTT	CASSIVGTVDQPQHF
TRBV29-1	.	TRBD2	TRBJ2-1	TGCAGCGTTGATCATCTCCCCCGACTAGCGGGAGCGGTTGAGCAGTTCTTC	CSVDHLPRLAGAVEQFF
TRBV19	.	.	TRBJ2-4	TGTGCCAGTACACCCGGGATGGCGCGCCAAGCCAAAAACATTCAGTACTTC	CASTPGMARQAKNIQYF
TRBV28	once	TRBD2	TRBJ2-1	TGTGCCAGCAGTTCATACCCGGGAGGGGCGAATGAGCAGTTCTTC	CASSSYPGGANEQFF
TRBV25-1	once	.	TRBJ2-1	TGTGCCAGCAGTGAATATCAGGTCAATGAGCAGTTCTTC	CASSEYQVNEQFF
TRBV30	.	.	TRBJ1-2	TGTGCCTGGAGTCCCGTCGGGGGTAATGGCTACACCTTC	CAWSPVGGNGYTF
TRBV29-1	.	.	TRBJ2-1	TGCAGCGTTGTGGGGGGACAGTACAATGAGCAGTTCTTC	CSVVGGQYNEQFF
TRBV10-1	.	.	TRBJ2-6	TGCGCCAGCAGTGATGGGGGGGCCAACGTCCTGACTTTC	CASSDGGANVLTF
TRBV2	.	.	TRBJ2-7	TGTGCCAGCAGACCTCGACGGGACATTTCCTACGAGCAGTACTTC	CASRPRRDISYEQYF
TRBV4-3	.	.	TRBJ1-1	TGCGCCAGCAGCCACCCATGGGTTAGAGGGGGTGAAGCTTTCTTT	CASSHPWVRGGEAFF
TRBV5-1	.	TRBD2	TRBJ2-1	TGCGCCAGCAGCTTGGCGCTAGCGGGAGAATTAGGTGAGCAGTTCTTC	CASSLALAGELGEQFF
TRBV11-2	.	TRBD2	TRBJ2-2	TGTGCCAGCAGCTTAGATCGTCCGCTAGCGGGACGGACCGGGGAGCTGTTTTTT	CASSLDRPLAGRTGELFF
TRBV28	.	.	TRBJ2-7	TGTGCCAGCAGTTTCCAGCCGGGGATTAGCTCCTACGAGCAGTACTTC	CASSFQPGISSYEQYF
TRBV5-4	.	.	TRBJ2-5	TGTGCCAGCAGCCTTCTTGGGACCCAGTACTTC	CASSLLGTQYF
TRBV4-2	once	TRBD2	TRBJ2-1	TGTGCCAGCAGCCCGGGACTAGCGGGAGGTTTCAATGAGCAGTTCTTC	CASSPGLAGGFNEQFF